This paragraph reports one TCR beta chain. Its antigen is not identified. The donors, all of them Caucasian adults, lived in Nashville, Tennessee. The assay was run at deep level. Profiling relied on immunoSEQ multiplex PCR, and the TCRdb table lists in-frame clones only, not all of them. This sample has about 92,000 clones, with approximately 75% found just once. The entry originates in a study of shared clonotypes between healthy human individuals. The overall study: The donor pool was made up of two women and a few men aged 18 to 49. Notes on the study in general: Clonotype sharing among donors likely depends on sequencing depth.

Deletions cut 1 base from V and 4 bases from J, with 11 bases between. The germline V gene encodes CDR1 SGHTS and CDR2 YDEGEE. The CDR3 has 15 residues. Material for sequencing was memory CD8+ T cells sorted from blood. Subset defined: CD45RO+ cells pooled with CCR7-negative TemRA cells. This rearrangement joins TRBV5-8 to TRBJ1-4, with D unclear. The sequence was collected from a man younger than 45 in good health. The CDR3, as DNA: TGTGCCAGCAGCTTGCATCTGGGGTATAATGAAAAACTGTTTTTT. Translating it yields CASSLHLGYNEKLFF.